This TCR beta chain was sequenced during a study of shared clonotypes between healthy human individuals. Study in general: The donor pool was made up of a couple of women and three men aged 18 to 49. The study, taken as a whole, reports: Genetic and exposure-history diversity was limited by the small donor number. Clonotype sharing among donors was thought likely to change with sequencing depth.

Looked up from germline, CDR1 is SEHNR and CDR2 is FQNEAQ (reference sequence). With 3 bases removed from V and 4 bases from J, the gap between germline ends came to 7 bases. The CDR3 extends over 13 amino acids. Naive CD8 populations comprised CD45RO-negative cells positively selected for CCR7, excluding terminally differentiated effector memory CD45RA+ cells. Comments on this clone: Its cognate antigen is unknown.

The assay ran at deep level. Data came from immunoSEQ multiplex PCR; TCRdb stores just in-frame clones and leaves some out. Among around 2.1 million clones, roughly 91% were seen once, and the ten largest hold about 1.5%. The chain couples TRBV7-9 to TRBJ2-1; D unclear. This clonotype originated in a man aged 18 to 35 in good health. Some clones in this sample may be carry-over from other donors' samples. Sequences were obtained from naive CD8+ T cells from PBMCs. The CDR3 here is CASSFPGYNEQFF. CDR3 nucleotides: TGTGCCAGCAGCTTCCCCGGATACAATGAGCAGTTCTTC.